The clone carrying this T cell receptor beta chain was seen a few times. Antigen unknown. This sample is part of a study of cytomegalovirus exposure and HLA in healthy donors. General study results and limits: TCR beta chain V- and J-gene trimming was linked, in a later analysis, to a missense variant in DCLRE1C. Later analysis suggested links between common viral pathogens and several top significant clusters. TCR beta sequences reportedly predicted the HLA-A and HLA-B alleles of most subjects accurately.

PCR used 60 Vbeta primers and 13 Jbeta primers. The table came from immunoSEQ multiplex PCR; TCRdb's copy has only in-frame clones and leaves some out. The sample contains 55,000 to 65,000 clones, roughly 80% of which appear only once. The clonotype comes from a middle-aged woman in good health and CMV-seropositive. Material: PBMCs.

The CDR3 region is CASSLEGRSPLHF. The CDR3 bases are TGCGCCAGCAGCTTGGAGGGGCGGTCACCCCTCCACTTT. V gene TRBV5-1 combines with J gene TRBJ1-6; tentatively, D is TRBD1 (5 bases). Per the germline V gene, CDR1 is SGHRS and CDR2 is YFSETQ. V shed 0 bases and J shed 10 bases, with 8 bases lying between them. The CDR3 covers 13 residues.